The 12 T cell receptor beta chains in this list originate from one sample, sequenced in a study of human T cells and chemical hapten exposure. The library labeled individual cDNA molecules by adding unique molecular identifiers to them. MiXCR, run by TCRdb on the reads, gives a single entry per CDR3 protein. The table records about 120,000 distinct CDR3 sequences, 8% to 9.5% of them present only once. Total RNA was isolated from whole blood that had not been fractionated. Sequenced input: whole blood. The receptors originated from a human donor in good health. Some clones in this sample may be carry-over from other donors' samples.

The J gene is TRBJ1-5, the V gene TRBV7-8; no firm D call. The CDR3 covers 18 residues. Trimming cost V 4 bases and J 4 bases, with 23 bases left between them. Germline V CDR1 and CDR2: SGHVS, FQNEAQ. CDR3 bases: TGTGCCAGCAGCTCCCACGTGGGAGAGATCGTCGGGAATCAGCCCCAGCATTTT. Translated, it gives CASSSHVGEIVGNQPQHF.

This chain connects TRBV11-2 to TRBJ1-4; tentative D call: TRBD1 (6 bases). Per the germline V gene, CDR1 is SGHAT and CDR2 is FQNNGV. Trimming removed 6 bases at V and 2 bases at J, with 16 bases between. The CDR3 sequence is 16 residues long. CDR3 nucleotide sequence: TGTGCCAGCAGAGGACTCAAGGGGGGTACTAATGAAAAACTGTTTTTT. Translating it yields CASRGLKGGTNEKLFF.

Ten or more counts support this clonotype. The chain links TRBV7-9 to TRBJ2-1, with TRBD2 identical over 7 bases. The V and J ends lost 5 bases and 4 bases, in that order; junction bases with no gene match: 8. Germline assignment: CDR1 SEHNR and CDR2 FQNEAQ (reference sequence). The CDR3 runs 15 residues. CDR3 nucleotides: TGTGCCAGCAGCCAGCGTGGCGGGAGTTACAATGAGCAGTTCTTC. Protein product: CASSQRGGSYNEQFF. The complete variable domain, with remaining parts taken from reference TRBV7-9 and TRBJ2-1, reads DTGVSQNPRHKITKRGQNVTFRCDPISEHNRLYWYRQTLGQGPEFLTYFQNEAQLEKSRLLSDRFSAERPKGSFSTLEIQRTEQGDSAMYLCASSQRGGSYNEQFFGPGTRLTVL.

This clonotype was found many times. The rearrangement links TRBV20-1 to TRBJ2-1; 8 bases fit TRBD2. Germline V lookup: CDR1 DFQATT, CDR2 SNEGSKA (reference sequence). The junction had 12 bases not matched to a gene; V was cut back by 5 bases and J by 6 bases. The CDR3 is made up of 15 amino acids. The CDR3 DNA is TGCAGTGCTGCCATGGTAGCGGGAATGTCCAATGAGCAGTTCTTC. Its translation: CSAAMVAGMSNEQFF.

The sample holds many counts of this clonotype. This chain connects TRBV7-9 to TRBJ2-1; D remains ambiguous. The V end lost 1 base, the J end lost 2 bases, and 15 bases lay between the germline ends. Germline CDR1 and CDR2: SEHNR and FQNEAQ (reference sequence). This CDR3 has 17 amino acids. The CDR3, as DNA: TGTGCCAGCAGCTTAGACGTCGGCCTCATTACCTACAATGAGCAGTTCTTC. Its protein is CASSLDVGLITYNEQFF. Full variable domain (rest looked up from reference TRBV7-9 and TRBJ2-1): DTGVSQNPRHKITKRGQNVTFRCDPISEHNRLYWYRQTLGQGPEFLTYFQNEAQLEKSRLLSDRFSAERPKGSFSTLEIQRTEQGDSAMYLCASSLDVGLITYNEQFFGPGTRLTVL.

Concerning this clonotype: Here the CDR3 omits its conserved ending phenylalanine or tryptophan, so a read error is the likely source. This chain links TRBV10-3 with TRBJ2-3; weak D call: TRBD2 (5 bases). Between the trimmed V and J ends, which lost 3 bases and 1 base, there was a span of 17 bases. The CDR3 consists of 17 residues. Germline values: CDR1 ENHRY, CDR2 SYGVKD. The CDR3 nucleotides read TGTGCCATCAGTGACGGATTTAGCGATGTAGGCACAGATACGCAGTATCTT. Its translation: CAISDGFSDVGTDTQYL.

The V and J genes are TRBV20-1 and TRBJ1-2; D not resolved. The CDR3 length is 13 residues. Germline-derived CDR1 and CDR2 are DFQATT and SNEGSKA (reference sequence). V dropped 4 bases and J dropped 4 bases, with 13 bases sitting between them. The CDR3 spells CSANNRTSYGYTF. CDR3 nucleotide sequence: TGCAGTGCTAATAATCGCACCTCCTATGGCTACACCTTC.

Ten or more counts support this clonotype. The chain links TRBV20-1 to TRBJ2-7; 8 bases map to TRBD1. J gave up 3 bases and V 0 bases, and 13 bases lay outside the gene matches. There are 17 residues in the CDR3. Germline V gives CDR1 DFQATT, CDR2 SNEGSKA (reference sequence). The CDR3 DNA follows: TGCAGTGCTAGAGATCAGGGTGAAGGACAGGGTTTCTACGAGCAGTACTTC. Amino acid sequence: CSARDQGEGQGFYEQYF.

At least ten counts were recorded for this clonotype. The rearrangement uses TRBV6-1 and TRBJ2-6, with 7 positions matching TRBD1. This CDR3 has 19 amino acids. CDR1 and CDR2 (germline): MNHNS, SASEGT. J lost 4 bases, V lost 4 bases, and 16 bases had no gene match. CDR3: CASSVVRGQSPRGANVLTF. CDR3 nucleotide sequence: TGTGCCAGCAGTGTTGTTCGGGGACAGTCGCCCCGAGGGGCCAACGTCCTGACTTTC.

The rearrangement uses TRBV5-1 and TRBJ2-3; no clear D. CDR3 length: 13 residues. Trimming removed 3 bases from V and 4 bases from J, with 9 bases in between. Germline CDR1 SGHRS, CDR2 YFSETQ. The chain's CDR3 is CASSWITPDTQYF. DNA of the CDR3: TGCGCCAGCAGCTGGATAACCCCAGATACGCAGTATTTT. The complete variable domain, with remaining parts taken from reference TRBV5-1 and TRBJ2-3, reads KAGVTQTPRYLIKTRGQQVTLSCSPISGHRSVSWYQQTPGQGLQFLFEYFSETQRNKGNFPGRFSGRQFSNSRSEMNVSTLELGDSALYLCASSWITPDTQYFGPGTRLTVL.

The sample holds many counts of this clonotype. The genes are TRBV2 and TRBJ1-4, with D perhaps TRBD1 (5 bases). The ends were cut back, 3 bases at V and 2 bases at J, with 7 bases in the middle. In germline, CDR1 is SNHLY, CDR2 FYNNEI. CDR3 length: 14 residues. CDR3 nucleotide sequence: TGTGCCAGCAGTGAGGGGGATACTAATGAAAAACTGTTTTTT. Amino acid sequence: CASSEGDTNEKLFF.

In its sample, this clonotype was seen many times. The chain recombines TRBV21-1 with TRBJ1-5; TRBD1 is the table's D call and was not checked against the DNA. TRBV21-1 is noted as a pseudogene. The CDR3 loop spans 16 amino acids. The CDR3 nucleotides are TGTGCCAGCAGCCTGTGTTACAGGGGTAGCAATCAGCCCCAGCATTTT. Its protein is CASSLCYRGSNQPQHF.